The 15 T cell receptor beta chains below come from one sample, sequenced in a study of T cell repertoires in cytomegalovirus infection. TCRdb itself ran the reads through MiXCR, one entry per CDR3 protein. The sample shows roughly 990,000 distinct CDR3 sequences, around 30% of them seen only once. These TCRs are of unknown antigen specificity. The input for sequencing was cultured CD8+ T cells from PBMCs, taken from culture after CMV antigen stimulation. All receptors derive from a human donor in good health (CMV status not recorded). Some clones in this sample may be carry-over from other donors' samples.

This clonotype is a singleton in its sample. CDR3 bases: TGTGCCAGCAGCTTAAACACAGCCTACAATGAGCAGTTCTTC. Translated: CASSLNTAYNEQFF. The chain carries TRBV13 and TRBJ2-1; D gene ambiguous. Germline CDR1 is PRHDT and CDR2 is FYEKMQ (reference sequence). Between the trimmed V and J ends, which lost 2 bases and 2 bases, there was a span of 7 bases. The length of the CDR3 is 14 residues.

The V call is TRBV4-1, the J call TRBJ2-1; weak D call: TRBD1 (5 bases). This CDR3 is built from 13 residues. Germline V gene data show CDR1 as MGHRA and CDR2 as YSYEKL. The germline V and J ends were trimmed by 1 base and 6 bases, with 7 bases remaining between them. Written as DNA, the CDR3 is TGCGCCAGCAGCCAAGGACAGACCAATGAGCAGTTCTTC. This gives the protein CASSQGQTNEQFF.

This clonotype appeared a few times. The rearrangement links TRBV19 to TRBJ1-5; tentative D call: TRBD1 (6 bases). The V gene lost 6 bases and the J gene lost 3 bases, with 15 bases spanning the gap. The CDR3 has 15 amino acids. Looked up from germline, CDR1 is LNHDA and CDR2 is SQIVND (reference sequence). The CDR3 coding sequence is TGTGCCAGTAGCCTTGGGTACAGGGACAATCAGCCCCAGCATTTT. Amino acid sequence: CASSLGYRDNQPQHF.

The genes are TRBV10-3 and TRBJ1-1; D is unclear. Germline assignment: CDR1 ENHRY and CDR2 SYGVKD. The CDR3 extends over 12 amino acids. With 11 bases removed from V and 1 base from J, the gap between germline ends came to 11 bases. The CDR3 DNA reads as TGTGCCGTAAAATCCGGGAACACTGAAGCTTTCTTT. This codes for CAVKSGNTEAFF.

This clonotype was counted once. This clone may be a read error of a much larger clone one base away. The CDR3 coding sequence is TGTGCCAGCAGCCCGACGAGGAGCGAGCAGTACTTC. As protein: CASSPTRSEQYF. This rearrangement joins TRBV5-6 to TRBJ2-7; no firm D call. The CDR3 totals 12 residues. V lost 4 bases to trimming and J lost 6 bases, with 11 bases between them. Per the germline V gene, CDR1 is SGHDT and CDR2 is YYEEEE. The full variable domain, completed using reference TRBV5-6 and TRBJ2-7, is DAGVTQSPTHLIKTRGQQVTLRCSPKSGHDTVSWYQQALGQGPQFIFQYYEEEERQRGNFPDRFSGHQFPNYSSELNVNALLLGDSALYLCASSPTRSEQYFGPGTRLTVT.

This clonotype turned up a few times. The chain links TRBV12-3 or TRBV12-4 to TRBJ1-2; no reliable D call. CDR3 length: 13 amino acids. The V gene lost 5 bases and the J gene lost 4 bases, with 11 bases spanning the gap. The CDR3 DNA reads TGTGCCAGCAGTATGGAGGGTAGCTATGGCTACACCTTC. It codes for CASSMEGSYGYTF.

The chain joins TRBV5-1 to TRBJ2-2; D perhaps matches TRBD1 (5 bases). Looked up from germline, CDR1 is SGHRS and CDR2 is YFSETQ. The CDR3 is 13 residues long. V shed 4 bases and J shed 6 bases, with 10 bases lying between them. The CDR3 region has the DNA TGCGCCAGCAGCACTCAGGGCTCCGGGGAGCTGTTTTTT. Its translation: CASSTQGSGELFF.

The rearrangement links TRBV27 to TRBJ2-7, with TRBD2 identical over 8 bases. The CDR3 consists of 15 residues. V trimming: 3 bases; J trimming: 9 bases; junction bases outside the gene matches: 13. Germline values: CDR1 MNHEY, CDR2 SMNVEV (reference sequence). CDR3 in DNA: TGTGCCAGCAGTTTGATGGGGGACGGGGGGGCGGGGCAGTACTTC. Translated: CASSLMGDGGAGQYF.

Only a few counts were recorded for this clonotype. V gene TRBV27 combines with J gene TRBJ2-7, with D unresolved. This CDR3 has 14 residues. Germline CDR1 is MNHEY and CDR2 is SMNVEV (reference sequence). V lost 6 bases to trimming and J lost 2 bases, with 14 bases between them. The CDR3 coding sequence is TGTGCCAGCAGCCACGGCCCGCGGACCTACGAGCAGTACTTC. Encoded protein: CASSHGPRTYEQYF.

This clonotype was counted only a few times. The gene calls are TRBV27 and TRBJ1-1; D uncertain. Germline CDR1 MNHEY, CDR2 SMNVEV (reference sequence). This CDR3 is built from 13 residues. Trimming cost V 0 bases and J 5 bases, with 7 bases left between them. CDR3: CASSLSRWTEAFF. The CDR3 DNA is TGTGCCAGCAGTTTATCCAGATGGACTGAAGCTTTCTTT.

The CDR3 sequence: CASSGEAGYYEQYF. CDR3 DNA sequence: TGTGCCAGCAGTGGAGAGGCAGGCTATTACGAGCAGTACTTC. This chain connects TRBV2 to TRBJ2-7, with D unclear. V lost 4 bases and J 4 bases, leaving 14 bases between the germline ends. Germline V gene sequence: CDR1 SNHLY, CDR2 FYNNEI. The CDR3 totals 14 residues.

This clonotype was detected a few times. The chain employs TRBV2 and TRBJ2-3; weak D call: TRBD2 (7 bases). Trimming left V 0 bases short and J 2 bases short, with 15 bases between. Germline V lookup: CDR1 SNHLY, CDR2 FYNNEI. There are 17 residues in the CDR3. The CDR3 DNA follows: TGTGCCAGCAGTGAAGCCCCGGACAGCGGGAACACAGATACGCAGTATTTT. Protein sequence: CASSEAPDSGNTDTQYF. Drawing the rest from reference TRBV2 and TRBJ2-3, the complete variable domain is EPEVTQTPSHQVTQMGQEVILRCVPISNHLYFYWYRQILGQKVEFLVSFYNNEISEKSEIFDDQFSVERPDGSNFTLKIRSTKLEDSAMYFCASSEAPDSGNTDTQYFGPGTRLTVL.

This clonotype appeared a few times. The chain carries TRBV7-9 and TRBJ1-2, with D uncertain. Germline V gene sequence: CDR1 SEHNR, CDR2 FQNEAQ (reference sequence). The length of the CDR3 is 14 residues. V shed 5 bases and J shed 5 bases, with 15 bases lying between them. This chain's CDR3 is CASSPPGMGYGYTF. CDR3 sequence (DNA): TGTGCCAGCAGCCCGCCGGGTATGGGATATGGCTACACCTTC.

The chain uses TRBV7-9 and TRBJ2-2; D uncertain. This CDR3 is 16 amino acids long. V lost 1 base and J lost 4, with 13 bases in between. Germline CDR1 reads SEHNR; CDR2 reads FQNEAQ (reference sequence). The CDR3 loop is CASSLVGVRGTGELFF. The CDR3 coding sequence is TGTGCCAGCAGCTTAGTTGGGGTCCGAGGCACCGGGGAGCTGTTTTTT.

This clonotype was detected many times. This CDR3 is CASSLVVGNSPLHF. The CDR3 bases are TGTGCCAGCAGCTTGGTAGTAGGTAATTCACCCCTCCACTTT. The rearrangement links TRBV7-9 to TRBJ1-6, with no clear D. The V gene's germline CDR1 is SEHNR and CDR2 FQNEAQ (reference sequence). Trimming took off 3 bases at V and 6 bases at J, with 9 bases between the two ends. CDR3 length: 14 amino acids.